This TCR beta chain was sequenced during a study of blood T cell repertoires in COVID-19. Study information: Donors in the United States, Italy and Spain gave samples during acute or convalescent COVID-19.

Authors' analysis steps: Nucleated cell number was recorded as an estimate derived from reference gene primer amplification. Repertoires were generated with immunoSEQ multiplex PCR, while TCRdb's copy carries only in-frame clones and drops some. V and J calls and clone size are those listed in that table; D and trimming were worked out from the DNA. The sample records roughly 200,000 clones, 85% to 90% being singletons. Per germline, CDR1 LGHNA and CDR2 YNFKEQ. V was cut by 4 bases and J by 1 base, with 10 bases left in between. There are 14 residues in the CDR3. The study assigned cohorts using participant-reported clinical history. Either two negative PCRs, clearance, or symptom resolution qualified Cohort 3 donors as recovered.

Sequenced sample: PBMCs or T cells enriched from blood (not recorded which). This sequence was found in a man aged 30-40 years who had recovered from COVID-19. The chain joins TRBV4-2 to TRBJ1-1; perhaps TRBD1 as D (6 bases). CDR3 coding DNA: TGTGCCAGCAGCCTCAAACAGGGGAACACTGAAGCTTTCTTT. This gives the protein CASSLKQGNTEAFF.